The clone carrying this T cell receptor beta chain was counted only a few times. What it binds is unknown. Donors comprised only Caucasian adults living in Nashville, Tennessee. The data were taken from a study of shared clonotypes between healthy human individuals. Study-level background: Serving as donors were a couple of women and three men, whose ages spanned 18 to 49.

V shed 4 bases and J shed 0 bases, with 5 bases lying between them. Germline assignment: CDR1 SGHRS and CDR2 YFSETQ. This CDR3 region has 14 residues. Findings of the study overall: Shared clonotypes across all four donors exceeded non-shared ones in generation probability.

Sequencing was performed with immunoSEQ multiplex PCR; in TCRdb, only in-frame clones are kept and a portion is missing. The table includes roughly 680,000 clones, over 55% detected once. This chain joins TRBV5-1 and TRBJ2-6, with D uncertain. The clonotype comes from a woman aged 25 to 39 in good health. The sequenced sample was memory CD4+ T cells sorted from blood. Subset here: CD45RA-negative fraction. CDR3 sequence reads: CASSTDSGANVLTF. The CDR3 DNA is TGCGCCAGCAGCACAGACTCTGGGGCCAACGTCCTGACTTTC.